Listed below are T cell receptor beta chains from one sample, sequenced in a study of T cell responses to AZD1222 COVID-19 vaccine. Generated by immunoSEQ multiplex PCR, the TCRdb table keeps only in-frame clones and is missing some. Of 95,000 to 150,000 clones listed, 92% are singletons. The input for sequencing was peripheral blood, taken 28 days after the second AZD1222 dose. These receptor sequences come from an adult who received the AZD1222 COVID-19 vaccine. Each CDR3 is given with its conserved first and last residue. Each record gives: J gene, V gene, clone size, D gene, CDR3 DNA, CDR3 protein. D genes are given only for firm matches. A row's size may be missing; if present it is once, few, many or a size class.

>TRBJ2-1|TRBV3-1/TRBV3-2|.|.
TGTGCCAGCAGCCAAGATGTGAGGGGTGAGCAGTTCTTC
CASSQDVRGEQFF
>TRBJ2-7|TRBV29-1|.|TRBD1
TGCAGCGTTAAAGACAGGGGGGAATCCTACGAGCAGTACTTC
CSVKDRGESYEQYF
>TRBJ1-5|TRBV6-5|.|.
TGTGCCAGCCTTCTTGGGGGGCAGGGCAATCAGCCCCAGCATTTT
CASLLGGQGNQPQHF
>TRBJ2-2|TRBV4-2|.|.
TGTGCCAGCAGCCAAGATAGGGGCGGCAACACCGGGGAGCTGTTTTTT
CASSQDRGGNTGELFF
>TRBJ1-6|TRBV14|.|TRBD1
TGTGCCAGCAGCCAAGGGACAGGGGGCTGGAGCTCCTATAATTCACCCCTCCACTTT
CASSQGTGGWSSYNSPLHF
>TRBJ2-2|TRBV10-2|.|.
TGCGCCAGCACCCCCGGGACCGGGGAGCTGTTTTTT
CASTPGTGELFF
>TRBJ1-2|TRBV28|.|.
TGTGCCAGCAGTGCCGGGACCGCTACTAACTATGGCTACACCTTC
CASSAGTATNYGYTF
>TRBJ2-1|TRBV6-1|.|TRBD2
TGTGCCAGCAGTGACAGGGGAGCGGGGGGCCTGAATGAGCAGTTCTTC
CASSDRGAGGLNEQFF
>TRBJ1-5|TRBV27|.|.
TGTGCCAGCACCAAAAGGGGTAGTGAGGTTAGCAATCAGCCCCAGCATTTT
CASTKRGSEVSNQPQHF
>TRBJ1-5|TRBV6-5|.|.
TGTGCCAGCAGGGGGCCCAATCAGCCCCAGCATTTT
CASRGPNQPQHF
>TRBJ2-1|TRBV6-2/TRBV6-3|.|TRBD2
TGTGCCAGCAGTTCACCACGGGGGGGCTCCTACAATGAGCAGTTCTTC
CASSSPRGGSYNEQFF
>TRBJ2-2|TRBV7-6|.|.
TGTGCCAGCAGCTCCAAGGTTTCGAACACCGGGGAGCTGTTTTTT
CASSSKVSNTGELFF
>TRBJ1-2|TRBV3-1/TRBV3-2|.|TRBD1
TGTGCCAGCAGCCTGGGACAGTCGGGCGGCTACACCTTC
CASSLGQSGGYTF
>TRBJ1-4|TRBV28|.|.
TGTGCCAGCAGTTTCAGGGGTTCCGCAACTAATGAAAAACTGTTTTTT
CASSFRGSATNEKLFF
>TRBJ2-4|TRBV2|once|.
TGTGCCAGCAGCTCCTTCGGACAACAAAACATTCAGTACTTC
CASSSFGQQNIQYF
>TRBJ2-3|TRBV24-1|.|.
TGTGCCACCAGTGGTTTGGGCGGAACTAACACAGATACGCAGTATTTT
CATSGLGGTNTDTQYF
>TRBJ1-2|TRBV5-4|.|.
TGTGCCAGCAGCTTGGAAGGATCATATGGCTACACCTTC
CASSLEGSYGYTF
>TRBJ2-2|TRBV25-1|.|.
TGTGCCAGCAGTGAATACTACAGTACGAACACCGGGGAGCTGTTTTTT
CASSEYYSTNTGELFF
>TRBJ2-5|TRBV10-3|.|.
TGTGCCATCAGTGAGTCGAATGGCAGACCGGAGACCCAGTACTTC
CAISESNGRPETQYF
>TRBJ2-5|TRBV7-9|.|.
TGTGCCAGCAGCCGAGGTGTGGGAGTAGAGACCCAGTACTTC
CASSRGVGVETQYF
>TRBJ2-7|TRBV28|once|.
TGTGCCAGCAGCCTAATAAATGAGGAGCAGTACTTC
CASSLINEEQYF
>TRBJ1-2|TRBV7-9|.|.
TGTGCCAGCAGCTTAGCACTGTCCGAGTATGGCTACACCTTC
CASSLALSEYGYTF
>TRBJ2-1|TRBV15|.|.
TGTGCCACCAGCAGTCGGGACATTGAGCAGTTCTTC
CATSSRDIEQFF
>TRBJ1-1|TRBV21-1|.|.
TGTGCCAGCAGCCCGAGAACAGGGAACACTGAAGCTTTCTTT
CASSPRTGNTEAFF
>TRBJ1-5|TRBV5-1|.|.
TGCGCCAGCAGCTTGGGGGAGCAGGGTAATCAGCCCCAGCATTTT
CASSLGEQGNQPQHF
>TRBJ2-7|TRBV28|.|TRBD2
TGTGCCAGCAGTAACGCGGCTAGCGGGTTCTACGAGCAGTACTTC
CASSNAASGFYEQYF
>TRBJ2-3|TRBV6-5|.|TRBD1
TGTGCCAGCAGATCCCAGGGGGCGAGCACAGATACGCAGTATTTT
CASRSQGASTDTQYF
>TRBJ2-1|TRBV5-1|once|.
TGCGCCAGCAGCTTGGACAGCAATAGCTACAATGAGCAGTTCTTC
CASSLDSNSYNEQFF
>TRBJ2-7|TRBV28|.|TRBD2
TGTGCCAGCAGGAAGACTAGCGGGTCAACCTACGAGCAGTACTTC
CASRKTSGSTYEQYF
>TRBJ2-7|TRBV5-8|.|.
TGTGCCAGCCGAGGCCCCTTCCTACCCTACGAGCAGTACTTC
CASRGPFLPYEQYF
>TRBJ2-3|TRBV9|.|TRBD2
TGTGCCAGCAGCGTAGGGACTAGCTTACTGGATACGCAGTATTTT
CASSVGTSLLDTQYF
>TRBJ1-5|TRBV3-1/TRBV3-2|.|.
TGTGCCAGCAGCCAACGGTCAGGCAATCAGCCCCAGCATTTT
CASSQRSGNQPQHF
>TRBJ1-2|TRBV13|.|TRBD1
TGTGCCAGCAGCTTAGAGGACAGGCCATTGGCTGGCTACACCTTC
CASSLEDRPLAGYTF
>TRBJ2-3|TRBV19|.|.
TGTGCCAGTAGTATCGGCACAGATACGCAGTATTTT
CASSIGTDTQYF
>TRBJ1-5|TRBV27|once|TRBD1
TGTGCCAGCAGTTTGCTTTCCGGGACAGATTTTTATAGCAATCAGCCCCAGCATTTT
CASSLLSGTDFYSNQPQHF
>TRBJ2-3|TRBV27|.|TRBD2
TGTGCCAGCAGTTTGGGACTAAGTGCAGATACGCAGTATTTT
CASSLGLSADTQYF
>TRBJ2-3|TRBV7-2|.|.
TGTGCCAGCAGCCGCACCTTCACAGATACGCAGTATTTT
CASSRTFTDTQYF
>TRBJ2-7|TRBV3-1/TRBV3-2|.|.
TGTGCCAGCAGCCAGGAGGGGGAGTACGAGCAGTACTTC
CASSQEGEYEQYF
>TRBJ2-7|TRBV5-4|.|.
TGTGCCAGCAGCTTTGACGGACCGAGCTCCTACGAGCAGTACTTC
CASSFDGPSSYEQYF
>TRBJ2-7|TRBV10-2|.|.
TGCGCCAGCAGTGAGTCGATGGGGGGTGAGCAGTACTTC
CASSESMGGEQYF
>TRBJ2-2|TRBV10-3|.|TRBD1
TGTGCCATCAAGAGGGACAGGGCAAACACCGGGGAGCTGTTTTTT
CAIKRDRANTGELFF
>TRBJ2-7|TRBV27|.|TRBD1
TGTGCCAGCAGTCCCGGGACAGGGGTGGGCGAGCAGTACTTC
CASSPGTGVGEQYF
>TRBJ1-1|TRBV6-4|.|TRBD1
TGTGCCAGCAGTGAACAGGGGCCGAACACTGAAGCTTTCTTT
CASSEQGPNTEAFF
>TRBJ2-1|TRBV25-1|once|TRBD2
TGTGCCAGCGAACTTAGCGGGAGTAAGGATGAGCAGTTCTTC
CASELSGSKDEQFF
>TRBJ2-7|TRBV27|.|.
TGTGCCAGTAAATCCTTGGGGGCCGCCCAGGGCGAGCAGTACTTC
CASKSLGAAQGEQYF
>TRBJ1-6|TRBV6-5|.|.
TGTGCCAGCAGTTACAAAAACAGGAATTCACCCCTCCACTTT
CASSYKNRNSPLHF
>TRBJ1-2|TRBV3-1/TRBV3-2|.|.
TGTGCCAGCAGCCAACTCAGTCGGGGCTACACCTTC
CASSQLSRGYTF
>TRBJ1-2|TRBV19|.|TRBD1
TGTGCCAGCGGACAGGGCGCGGGTGGCTACACCTTC
CASGQGAGGYTF
>TRBJ2-3|TRBV4-2|few|.
TGTGCCAGCAGCCAAGGTAGCGGCCAAGGAGATACGCAGTATTTT
CASSQGSGQGDTQYF
>TRBJ2-5|TRBV2|.|.
TGTGCCAGCAGGGAGGACAGGCGGGGAGAGACCCAGTACTTC
CASREDRRGETQYF
>TRBJ2-6|TRBV7-9|.|TRBD1
TGTGCCAGCAGCCCGAATGAGGGACAGGGGGCCGCTGGGGCCAACGTCCTGACTTTC
CASSPNEGQGAAGANVLTF
>TRBJ2-1|TRBV7-8|.|TRBD2
TGTGCCAGCAGCCCGAGACTAGCGGGGAGCTCCTACAATGAGCAGTTCTTC
CASSPRLAGSSYNEQFF
>TRBJ1-2|TRBV29-1|medium-sized|.
TGCAGCGTTGTCGGGCAGGATAACTATGGCTACACCTTC
CSVVGQDNYGYTF
>TRBJ1-2|TRBV19|.|TRBD1
TGTGCCAGTAGTAACCCGACAGGGAACTATGGCTACACCTTC
CASSNPTGNYGYTF
>TRBJ2-5|TRBV7-9|.|.
TGTGCCAGCAGCCGGGACATACAAGAGACCCAGTACTTC
CASSRDIQETQYF
>TRBJ1-6|TRBV28|.|TRBD1
TGTGCCAGCCGACAGGGAGGTAATTCACCCCTCCACTTT
CASRQGGNSPLHF